This T cell receptor (beta chain) was found in a study of T cell repertoires and HLA-DP antigens. As for the study in general: Alloantigens: one with one groove difference and one with approximately 11 differences versus self. Study-wide results and caveats: Pre-culture clonality, about 0.042, was far below sorted CD137+ clonality of approximately 0.36.

Assay used: immunoSEQ multiplex PCR; TCRdb lists only in-frame clones, some missing. This table holds some 120,000 clones, around 93% found once. Notes on this clone: Its antigen is currently unknown.

Trimming at V came to 4 bases and at J to 0 bases, leaving 3 bases not matched to a gene. This CDR3 has 18 amino acids. Germline V gene sequence: CDR1 SGDLS, CDR2 YYNGEE. Sequencing was carried out using CD4+ T cells from PBMCs. The chain uses TRBV9 and TRBJ2-2; 16 bases map to TRBD2. The TCR sequence derives from a young woman in good health and CMV-seronegative. This CDR3 reads CASSLGTSGGANTGELFF. CDR3 coding DNA: TGTGCCAGCAGCCTAGGGACTAGCGGGGGGGCGAACACCGGGGAGCTGTTTTTT.